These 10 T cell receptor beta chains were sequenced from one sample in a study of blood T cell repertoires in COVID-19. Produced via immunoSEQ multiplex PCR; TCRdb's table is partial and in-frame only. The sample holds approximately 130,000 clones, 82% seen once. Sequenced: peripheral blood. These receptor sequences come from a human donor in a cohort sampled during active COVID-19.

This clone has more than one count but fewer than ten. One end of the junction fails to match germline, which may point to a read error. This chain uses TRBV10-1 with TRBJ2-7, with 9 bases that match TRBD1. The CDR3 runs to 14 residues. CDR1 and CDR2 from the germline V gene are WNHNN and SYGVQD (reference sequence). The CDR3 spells CASSESQTGGSQTF. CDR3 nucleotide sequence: TGCGCCAGCAGTGAGTCGCAGACAGGGGGAAGCCAAACCTTC.

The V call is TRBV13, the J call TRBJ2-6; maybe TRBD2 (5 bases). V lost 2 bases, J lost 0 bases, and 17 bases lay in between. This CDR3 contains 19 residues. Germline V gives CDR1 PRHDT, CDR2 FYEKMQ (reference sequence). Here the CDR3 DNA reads TGTGCCAGCAGCTTAACGGAGGTGGCCTATCGCTCTGGGGCCAACGTCCTGACTTTC. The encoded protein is CASSLTEVAYRSGANVLTF. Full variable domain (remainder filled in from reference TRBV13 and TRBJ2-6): AAGVIQSPRHLIKEKRETATLKCYPIPRHDTVYWYQQGPGQDPQFLISFYEKMQSDKGSIPDRFSAQQFSDYHSELNMSSLELGDSALYFCASSLTEVAYRSGANVLTFGAGSRLTVL.

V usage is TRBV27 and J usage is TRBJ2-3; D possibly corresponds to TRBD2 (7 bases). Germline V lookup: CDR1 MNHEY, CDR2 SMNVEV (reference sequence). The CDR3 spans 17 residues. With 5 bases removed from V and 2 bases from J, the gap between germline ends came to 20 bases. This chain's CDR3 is CASSPTRAGAYTDTQYF. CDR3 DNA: TGTGCCAGCAGTCCCACGAGGGCGGGGGCCTACACAGATACGCAGTATTTT.

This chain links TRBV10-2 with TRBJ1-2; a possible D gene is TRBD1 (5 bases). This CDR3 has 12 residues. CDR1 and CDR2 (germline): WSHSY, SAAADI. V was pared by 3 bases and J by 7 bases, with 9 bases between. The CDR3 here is CASSDREGGYTF. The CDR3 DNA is TGCGCCAGCAGTGACAGGGAGGGTGGCTACACCTTC.

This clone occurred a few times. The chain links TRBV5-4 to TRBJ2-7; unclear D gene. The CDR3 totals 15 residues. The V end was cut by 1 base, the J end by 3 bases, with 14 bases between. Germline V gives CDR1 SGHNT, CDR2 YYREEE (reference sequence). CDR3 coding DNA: TGTGCCAGCAGCTTGAGCGACCGCCGACTCTACGAGCAGTACTTC. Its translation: CASSLSDRRLYEQYF.

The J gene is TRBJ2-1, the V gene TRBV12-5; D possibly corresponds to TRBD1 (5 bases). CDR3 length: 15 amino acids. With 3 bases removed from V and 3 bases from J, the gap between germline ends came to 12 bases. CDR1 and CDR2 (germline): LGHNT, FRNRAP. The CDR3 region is CASGLNQGIYNEQFF. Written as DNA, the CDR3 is TGTGCTAGTGGTTTAAACCAGGGTATCTACAATGAGCAGTTCTTC.

The CDR3 DNA reads TGTGCCAGCAGCTTAATGGCCTCGGCAGGGTATAATTCACCCCTCCACTTT. Translating it yields CASSLMASAGYNSPLHF. The gene calls are TRBV7-8 and TRBJ1-6; the D gene is possibly TRBD1 (5 bases). V shed 2 bases and J shed 4 bases, with 15 bases lying between them. The CDR3 totals 17 residues. Germline lookup yields CDR1 SGHVS and CDR2 FQNEAQ.

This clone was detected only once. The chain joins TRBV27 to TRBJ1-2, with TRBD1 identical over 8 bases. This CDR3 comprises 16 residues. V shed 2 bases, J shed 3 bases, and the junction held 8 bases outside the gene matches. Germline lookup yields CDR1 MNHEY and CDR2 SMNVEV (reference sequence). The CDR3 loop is CASSLVGQAGYYGYTF. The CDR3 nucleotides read TGTGCCAGCAGTTTAGTGGGACAGGCGGGTTACTATGGCTACACCTTC.

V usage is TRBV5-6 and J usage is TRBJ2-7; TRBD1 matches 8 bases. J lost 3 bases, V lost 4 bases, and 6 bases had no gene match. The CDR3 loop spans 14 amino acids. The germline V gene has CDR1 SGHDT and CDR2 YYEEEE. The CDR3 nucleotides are TGTGCCAGCAGCCCGAAAACAGGGGGCTACGAGCAGTACTTC. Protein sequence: CASSPKTGGYEQYF. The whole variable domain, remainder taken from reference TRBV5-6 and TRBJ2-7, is DAGVTQSPTHLIKTRGQQVTLRCSPKSGHDTVSWYQQALGQGPQFIFQYYEEEERQRGNFPDRFSGHQFPNYSSELNVNALLLGDSALYLCASSPKTGGYEQYFGPGTRLTVT.

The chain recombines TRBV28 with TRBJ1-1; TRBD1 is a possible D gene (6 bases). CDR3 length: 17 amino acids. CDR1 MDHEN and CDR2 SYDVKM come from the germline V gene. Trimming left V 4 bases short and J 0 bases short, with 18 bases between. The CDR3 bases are TGTGCCAGCAGTTATGTCAGGGGTTTATCCTTGAACACTGAAGCTTTCTTT. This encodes CASSYVRGLSLNTEAFF.